The rows below give T cell receptor beta chains drawn from one sample of a study of T cells in Graves' hyperthyroidism and ophthalmopathy. TCRdb re-called the multiplex PCR reads with MiXCR, one entry per CDR3 protein. Of 300,000 to 350,000 distinct CDR3 sequences listed, roughly a fifth are singletons. The sequencing sample was made of blood. All receptors derive from a woman between 45 and 65 years old with Graves' hyperthyroidism. Each CDR3 is given with its conserved first and last residue. A D gene is named only where the DNA matches it firmly. Size tells how often a clone was seen (once, few, many) or the class of an expanded clone, and some rows leave it out.

v_gene	j_gene	d_gene	abundance	CDR3nt	CDR3aa
TRBV5-8	TRBJ1-1	-	many	TGTGCCAGCAGGGTCACAGGGAACACTGAAGCTTTCTTT	CASRVTGNTEAFF
TRBV2	TRBJ2-5	-	many	TGTGCCAGCAGTGAATCGCAGGGGCTTTCGTACTTC	CASSESQGLSYF
TRBV3-1	TRBJ2-7	TRBD1	many	TGTGCCAGCAGCTCTCAAAGGACAGGGAGTTACGAGCAGTACTTC	CASSSQRTGSYEQYF
TRBV5-1	TRBJ2-5	-	few	TGCGCCAGCCGTGACAGGACCGGGGAGACCCAGTACTTC	CASRDRTGETQYF
TRBV12-3/TRBV12-4	TRBJ1-1	-	many	TGTGCCAGCAGTACACAGACGGACACTGAAGCTTTCTTT	CASSTQTDTEAFF
TRBV28	TRBJ2-2	-	many	TGTGCCAGCAGTTTATCCCCCCCAGGGACCGCCGGGGAGCTGTTTTTT	CASSLSPPGTAGELFF
TRBV7-9	TRBJ2-3	-	-	TGTGCCAGCAGCCCTTCCGGGACAATCACAGATACGCAGTATTTT	CASSPSGTITDTQYF
TRBV28	TRBJ1-6	TRBD1	many	TGTGCCAGCAGTTGGTACAGGGGAAGCTCACCCCTCCACTTT	CASSWYRGSSPLHF
TRBV20-1	TRBJ2-3	TRBD2	-	TGCAGTGCTAGGGATACTAGCGGGCCCAACGAAGATACGCAGTATTTT	CSARDTSGPNEDTQYF
TRBV6-1	TRBJ2-2	TRBD1	many	TGTGCCAGCAGGTCCGGGACAGGGGTGACCGGGGAGCTGTTTTTT	CASRSGTGVTGELFF
TRBV6-1	TRBJ1-2	-	many	TGTGCCAGCAGTGAGTTAGGCGACTATGGCTACACCTTC	CASSELGDYGYTF
TRBV6-1	TRBJ2-1	TRBD2	many	TGTGCCGGACGGACTAGGGAGATGGGGAATGAGCAGTTCTTC	CAGRTREMGNEQFF
TRBV6-9	TRBJ2-5	TRBD1	-	TGTGCCAGCAGTTACGGGACAGAGTTGGCCCAGTACTTC	CASSYGTELAQYF
TRBV12-3/TRBV12-4	TRBJ2-1	TRBD1	many	TGTGCCAGCAGTTCCCACAGGGGCGACAATGAGCAGTTCTTC	CASSSHRGDNEQFF
TRBV28	TRBJ2-7	TRBD2	once	TGTGCCAGCAGTTCTGGACTAGCGGGAGAAAGGGGAGTCTACGAGCAGTACTTC	CASSSGLAGERGVYEQYF
TRBV2	TRBJ1-6	TRBD1	-	TGTGCCAGCGGGGCAGGGGGCTCGGGCTCCTATAATTCACCCCCCCACTTT	CASGAGGSGSYNSPPHF
TRBV12-3/TRBV12-4	TRBJ2-7	TRBD2	-	TGTGCCAGGAGGCCGGCCGGGACTAGCGGGAACTACGAGCAGTACTTC	CARRPAGTSGNYEQYF
TRBV20-1	TRBJ2-5	TRBD2	many	TGCAGCTTCGGGAGGGGTCCCCAAGAGACCCAGTACTTC	CSFGRGPQETQYF
TRBV2	TRBJ1-2	-	many	TGTGCCAGCGGGGACCCCTGGAACTATGGCTACACCTTC	CASGDPWNYGYTF
TRBV3-1	TRBJ1-1	-	many	TGTGCCAGCAGCCAAGGTTTGGCAGAAGCTTTCTTT	CASSQGLAEAFF
TRBV3-1	TRBJ2-7	-	-	TGTGCCAGCAGCCCTTCAGGGGCCTACGAGCAGTACTTC	CASSPSGAYEQYF
TRBV12-3/TRBV12-4	TRBJ2-7	TRBD2	many	TGTGCCAGCAGTTTTAGATTGGGACTAGCGGCCAACTACGAGCAGTACTTC	CASSFRLGLAANYEQYF
TRBV18	TRBJ1-5	-	few	TGTGCCAGCTCACCACCTGGGATTAGCAATCAGCCCCAGCATTTT	CASSPPGISNQPQHF
TRBV2	TRBJ2-3	TRBD2	-	TGTGCCAGCAGACACGCGGGGGGCTGGGGAGACACAGATACGCAGTATTTT	CASRHAGGWGDTDTQYF
TRBV2	TRBJ2-3	-	many	TGTGCCAGCAGTGGGGCCGGGACTTTCACAGATACGCAGTATTTT	CASSGAGTFTDTQYF
TRBV29-1	TRBJ1-1	-	few	TGCAGCGTTGAAGATCCCCGGGGCACTGAAGCTTTCTTT	CSVEDPRGTEAFF
TRBV6-2/TRBV6-3	TRBJ1-6	-	-	TGTGCCAGCAGTGCTCAGGGATCTAATTCACCCCTCCACTTT	CASSAQGSNSPLHF
TRBV19	TRBJ1-5	-	-	TGTGCCAGTACCTTGGACCGGTTACGCAATCAGCCCCAGCATTTT	CASTLDRLRNQPQHF
TRBV19	TRBJ2-6	TRBD2	-	TGTGCCAGTAGTATTCGGAAGGGACTAGCCACTCCTGGGGCCAACGTCCTGACTTTC	CASSIRKGLATPGANVLTF
TRBV27	TRBJ1-2	-	-	TGTGCCAGCAGCCAAGATCAGGCAGGGGATGGCTACACCTTC	CASSQDQAGDGYTF
TRBV12-3/TRBV12-4	TRBJ2-7	-	many	TGTGCCAGCAGTTTACAAGGGCGGATCTCCTACGAGCAGTACTTC	CASSLQGRISYEQYF
TRBV6-1	TRBJ2-7	TRBD1	many	TGTGCCAGCACCTCAGGGACAGGATTCTACGAGCAGTACTTC	CASTSGTGFYEQYF
TRBV5-1	TRBJ2-5	TRBD1	-	TGCGCCAGCAGCTCGCGGACAGGGCGTAGGGAGACCCAGTACTTC	CASSSRTGRRETQYF
TRBV20-1	TRBJ2-1	TRBD2	many	TGCAGTGCTCGGAGGGAAGCGGGGGACAATGAGCAGTTCTTC	CSARREAGDNEQFF
TRBV14	TRBJ2-2	-	-	TGTGCCAGCAGCCAAAGGCAGGGTCGTGGGGAGCTGTTTTTT	CASSQRQGRGELFF
TRBV2	TRBJ2-2	-	many	TGTGCCAGCAGTGAAGAAAAAGTTGCCGGGGAGCTGTTTTTT	CASSEEKVAGELFF
TRBV11-3	TRBJ2-3	TRBD1	many	TGTGCCAGCAACTTGGACAGGGCAGATACGCAGTATTTT	CASNLDRADTQYF
TRBV12-3/TRBV12-4	TRBJ1-1	-	-	TGTGCCAGCAGGACCCACGGGATAACTGAAGCTTTCTTT	CASRTHGITEAFF
TRBV10-1	TRBJ2-1	TRBD2	many	TGCGCCAGCAGTGACCACGGGACTAGCAGAGACAATGAGCAGTTCTTC	CASSDHGTSRDNEQFF
TRBV11-2	TRBJ2-3	TRBD1	many	TGTGCCAGCAGCTCGGGACAGGACCGCACAGATACGCAGTATTTT	CASSSGQDRTDTQYF
TRBV3-1	TRBJ1-1	-	many	TGTGCCAGCACCCCGGGGGCGAGGGCTGGACCTGAAGCTTTCTTT	CASTPGARAGPEAFF
TRBV27	TRBJ1-2	TRBD1	many	TGTGCCAGCAGACCAGGGGGCCAAGAAGGCTACACCTTC	CASRPGGQEGYTF
TRBV5-1	TRBJ1-1	TRBD1	many	TGCGCCAGCAGCCCCGGACAGGGTGGGGAAGCTTTCTTT	CASSPGQGGEAFF
TRBV6-1	TRBJ1-2	TRBD1	-	TGTGCCAGCAGGGCACAGGGGGCGGGAGGCTACACCTTC	CASRAQGAGGYTF
TRBV2	TRBJ2-1	-	-	TGTGCCAGCACCCCGGGTTCCTCACTTTACAATGAGCAGTTCTTC	CASTPGSSLYNEQFF
TRBV28	TRBJ1-2	-	few	TGTGCCAGCAGTTTCCGACACCCTAACTATGGCTACACCTTC	CASSFRHPNYGYTF